The clone carrying this T cell receptor beta chain has just a few counts. Its target is not known. Profiling relied on immunoSEQ multiplex PCR, and the TCRdb table lists in-frame clones only, not all of them. There are fewer than 110,000 clones in the sample; less than 95% occur only once, and about 5% lies in the top ten. CDR3 size: 15 residues. Germline V lookup: CDR1 LNHDA, CDR2 SQIVND (reference sequence). Trimming stripped 7 bases from V and 3 bases from J, with 16 bases between. The source of the sample is a study of T cell responses to AZD1222 COVID-19 vaccine. Study observations and caveats: Repertoire collection took place solely once the T cell response had peaked. Donors skewed white British and female; clonal diversity was possibly underestimated.

This material consisted of peripheral blood, taken on day 0 of AZD1222 vaccination. The sequence derives from an adult in good health. The J gene is TRBJ1-5, the V gene TRBV19; tentative D call: TRBD1 (6 bases). The CDR3 protein is CASTTPGHSNQPQHF. CDR3 DNA sequence: TGTGCCAGTACGACGCCGGGACATTCCAATCAGCCCCAGCATTTT. The variable domain in full, with the rest retrieved from reference TRBV19 and TRBJ1-5, is DGGITQSPKYLFRKEGQNVTLSCEQNLNHDAMYWYRQDPGQGLRLIYYSQIVNDFQKGDIAEGYSVSREKKESFPLTVTSAQKNPTAFYLCASTTPGHSNQPQHFGDGTRLSIL.